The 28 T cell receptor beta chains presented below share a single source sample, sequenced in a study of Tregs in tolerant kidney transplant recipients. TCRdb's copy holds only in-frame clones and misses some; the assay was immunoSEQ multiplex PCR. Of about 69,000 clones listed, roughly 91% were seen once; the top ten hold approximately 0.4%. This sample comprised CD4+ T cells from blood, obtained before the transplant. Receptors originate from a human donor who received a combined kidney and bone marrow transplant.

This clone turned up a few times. CDR3 nucleotides: TGTGCCAGCAGCTTACGGCAGTACTTC. It yields the protein CASSLRQYF. The chain uses TRBV11-3 and TRBJ2-7; D is undetermined. The CDR3 has 9 residues. Germline V lookup: CDR1 SGHNT, CDR2 YENEEA. V lost 2 bases and J 9 bases, leaving 2 bases between the germline ends. The variable domain in full, completed from reference TRBV11-3 and TRBJ2-7, reads EAGVVQSPRYKIIEKKQPVAFWCNPISGHNTLYWYLQNLGQGPELLIRYENEEAVDDSQLPKDRFSAERLKGVDSTLKIQPAELGDSAVYLCASSLRQYFGPGTRLTVT.

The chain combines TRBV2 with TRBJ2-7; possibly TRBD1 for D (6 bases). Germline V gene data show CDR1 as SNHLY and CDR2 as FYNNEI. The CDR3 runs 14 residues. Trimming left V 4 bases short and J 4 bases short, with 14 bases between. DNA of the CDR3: TGTGCCAGCAGTGGTCAGGGGCCCTATTACGAGCAGTACTTC. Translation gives CASSGQGPYYEQYF. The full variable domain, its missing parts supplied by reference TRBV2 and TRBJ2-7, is EPEVTQTPSHQVTQMGQEVILRCVPISNHLYFYWYRQILGQKVEFLVSFYNNEISEKSEIFDDQFSVERPDGSNFTLKIRSTKLEDSAMYFCASSGQGPYYEQYFGPGTRLTVT.

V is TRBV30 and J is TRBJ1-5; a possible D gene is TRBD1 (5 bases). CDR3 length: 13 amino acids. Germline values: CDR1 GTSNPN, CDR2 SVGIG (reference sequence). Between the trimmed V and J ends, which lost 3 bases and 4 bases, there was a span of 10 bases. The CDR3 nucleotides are TGTGCCTGGAGCGCACAGGAAAATCAGCCCCAGCATTTT. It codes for CAWSAQENQPQHF.

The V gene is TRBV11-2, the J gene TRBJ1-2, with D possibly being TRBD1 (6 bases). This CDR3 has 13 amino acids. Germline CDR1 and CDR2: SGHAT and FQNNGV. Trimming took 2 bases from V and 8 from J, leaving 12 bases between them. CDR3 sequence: CASSLIWGQGYTF. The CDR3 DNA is TGTGCCAGCAGCTTAATCTGGGGGCAAGGCTACACCTTC.

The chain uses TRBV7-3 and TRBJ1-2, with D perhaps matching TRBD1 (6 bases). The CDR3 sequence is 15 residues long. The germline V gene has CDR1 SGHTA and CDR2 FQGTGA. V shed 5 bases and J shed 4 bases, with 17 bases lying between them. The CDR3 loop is CASSEGEAGVYGYTF. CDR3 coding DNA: TGTGCCAGCAGCGAGGGGGAAGCCGGAGTCTATGGCTACACCTTC.

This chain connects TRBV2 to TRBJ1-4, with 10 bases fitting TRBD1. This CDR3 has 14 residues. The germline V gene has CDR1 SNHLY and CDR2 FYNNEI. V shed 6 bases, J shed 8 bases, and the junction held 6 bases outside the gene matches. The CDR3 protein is CASSPGQGGEKLFF. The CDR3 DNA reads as TGTGCCAGCAGCCCCGGACAGGGGGGAGAAAAACTGTTTTTT.

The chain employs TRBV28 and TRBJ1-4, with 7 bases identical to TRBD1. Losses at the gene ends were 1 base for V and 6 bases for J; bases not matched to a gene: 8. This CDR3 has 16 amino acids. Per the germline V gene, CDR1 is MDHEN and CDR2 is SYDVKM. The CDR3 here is CASSLLGRQGDEKLFF. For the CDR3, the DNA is TGTGCCAGCAGTTTATTGGGGAGACAGGGAGATGAAAAACTGTTTTTT. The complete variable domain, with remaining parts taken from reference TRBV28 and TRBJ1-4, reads DVKVTQSSRYLVKRTGEKVFLECVQDMDHENMFWYRQDPGLGLRLIYFSYDVKMKEKGDIPEGYSVSREKKERFSLILESASTNQTSMYLCASSLLGRQGDEKLFFGSGTQLSVL.

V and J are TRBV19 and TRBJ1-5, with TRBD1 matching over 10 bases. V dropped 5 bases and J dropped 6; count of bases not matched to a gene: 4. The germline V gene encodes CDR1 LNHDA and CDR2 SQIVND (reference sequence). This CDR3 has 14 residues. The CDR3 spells CASSQTGGGQPQHF. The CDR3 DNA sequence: TGTGCCAGTAGTCAGACAGGGGGCGGTCAGCCCCAGCATTTT.

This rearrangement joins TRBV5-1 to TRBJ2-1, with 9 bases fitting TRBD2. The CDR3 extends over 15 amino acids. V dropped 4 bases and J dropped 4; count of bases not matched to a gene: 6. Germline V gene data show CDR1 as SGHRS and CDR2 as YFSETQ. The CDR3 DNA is TGCGCCAGCAGCAGATCTAGCGGGATTTACAATGAGCAGTTCTTC. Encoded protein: CASSRSSGIYNEQFF.

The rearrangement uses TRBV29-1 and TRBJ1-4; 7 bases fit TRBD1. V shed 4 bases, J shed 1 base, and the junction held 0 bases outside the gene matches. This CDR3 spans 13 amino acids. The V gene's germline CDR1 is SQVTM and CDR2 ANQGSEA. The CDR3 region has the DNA TGCAGCGTTGGACAGGGAACTAATGAAAAACTGTTTTTT. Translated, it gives CSVGQGTNEKLFF.

As DNA, the CDR3 is TGTGCCAGCAGCCCCCAGCGGTTCTATGGCTACACCTTC. Translation gives CASSPQRFYGYTF. The chain uses TRBV9 and TRBJ1-2, with D uncertain. This CDR3 has 13 amino acids. In germline, CDR1 is SGDLS, CDR2 YYNGEE. The V gene lost 4 bases and the J gene lost 4 bases, with 11 bases spanning the gap.

The CDR3 coding sequence is TGTGCCAGCAGCTTAGATGGGACAGGGGAAGAGACCCAGTACTTC. Protein product: CASSLDGTGEETQYF. The V gene is TRBV7-2, the J gene TRBJ2-5; 10 bases fit TRBD1. Germline lookup yields CDR1 SGHTA and CDR2 FQGNSA. Losses at the gene ends were 1 base for V and 3 bases for J; bases not matched to a gene: 2. CDR3 length: 15 residues.

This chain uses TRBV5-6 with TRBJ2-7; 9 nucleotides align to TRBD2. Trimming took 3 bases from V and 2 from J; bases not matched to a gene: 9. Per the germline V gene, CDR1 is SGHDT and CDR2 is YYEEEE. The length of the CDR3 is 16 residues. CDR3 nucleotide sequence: TGTGCCAGCAGCTCCGGTGGGCTAGCGGGAACCTACGAGCAGTACTTC. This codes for CASSSGGLAGTYEQYF. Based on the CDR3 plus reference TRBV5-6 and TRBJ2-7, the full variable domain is DAGVTQSPTHLIKTRGQQVTLRCSPKSGHDTVSWYQQALGQGPQFIFQYYEEEERQRGNFPDRFSGHQFPNYSSELNVNALLLGDSALYLCASSSGGLAGTYEQYFGPGTRLTVT.

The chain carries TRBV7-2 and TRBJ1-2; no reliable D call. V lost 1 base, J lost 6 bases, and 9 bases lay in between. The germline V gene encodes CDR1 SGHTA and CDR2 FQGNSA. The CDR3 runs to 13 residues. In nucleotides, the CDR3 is TGTGCCAGCAGCTTAGAGTCCGGGAATGGCTACACCTTC. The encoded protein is CASSLESGNGYTF. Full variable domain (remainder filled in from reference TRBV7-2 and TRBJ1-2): GAGVSQSPSNKVTEKGKDVELRCDPISGHTALYWYRQSLGQGLEFLIYFQGNSAPDKSGLPSDRFSAERTGGSVSTLTIQRTQQEDSAVYLCASSLESGNGYTFGSGTRLTVV.

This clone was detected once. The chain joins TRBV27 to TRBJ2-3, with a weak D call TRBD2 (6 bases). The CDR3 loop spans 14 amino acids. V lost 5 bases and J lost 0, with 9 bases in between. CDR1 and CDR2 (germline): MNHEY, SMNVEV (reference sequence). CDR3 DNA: TGTGCCAGCAGTGTAGCGGCTAGCACAGATACGCAGTATTTT. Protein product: CASSVAASTDTQYF.

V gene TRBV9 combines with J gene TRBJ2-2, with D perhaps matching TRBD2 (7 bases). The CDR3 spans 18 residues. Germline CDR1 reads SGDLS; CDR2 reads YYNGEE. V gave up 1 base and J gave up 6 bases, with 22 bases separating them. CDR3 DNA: TGTGCCAGCAGCGTATCGCTGGGGGGCGGGGGCGTTGCCGGGGAGCTGTTTTTT. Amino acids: CASSVSLGGGGVAGELFF.

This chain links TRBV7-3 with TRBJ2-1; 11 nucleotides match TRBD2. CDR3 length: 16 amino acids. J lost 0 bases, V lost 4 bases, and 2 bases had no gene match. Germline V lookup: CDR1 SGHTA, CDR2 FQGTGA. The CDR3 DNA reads TGTGCCAGCAGCTCCGGGACTAGCGGCTCCTACAATGAGCAGTTCTTC. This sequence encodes CASSSGTSGSYNEQFF.

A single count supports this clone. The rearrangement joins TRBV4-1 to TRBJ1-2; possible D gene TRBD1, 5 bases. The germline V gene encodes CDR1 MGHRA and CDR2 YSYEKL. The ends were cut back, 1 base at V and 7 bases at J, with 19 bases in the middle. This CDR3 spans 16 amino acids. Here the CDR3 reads CASSQGEYGTRGGYTF. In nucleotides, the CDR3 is TGCGCCAGCAGCCAAGGTGAATACGGGACGCGGGGTGGCTACACCTTC.

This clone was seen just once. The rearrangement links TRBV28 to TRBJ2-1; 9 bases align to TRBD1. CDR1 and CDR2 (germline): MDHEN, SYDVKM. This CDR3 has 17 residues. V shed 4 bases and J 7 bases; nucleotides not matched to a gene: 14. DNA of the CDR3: TGTGCCAGCAGTTCCCGACAGGGGGGTTCGGCTCGGAATGAGCAGTTCTTC. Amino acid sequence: CASSSRQGGSARNEQFF.

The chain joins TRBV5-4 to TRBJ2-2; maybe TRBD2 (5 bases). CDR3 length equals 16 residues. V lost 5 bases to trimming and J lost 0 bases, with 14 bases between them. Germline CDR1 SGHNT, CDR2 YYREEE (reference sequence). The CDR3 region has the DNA TGTGCCAGCAGTTCGGGGTGGGCTACGAACACCGGGGAGCTGTTTTTT. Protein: CASSSGWATNTGELFF.

The CDR3 sequence is CASSVAGGHQPQHF. The DNA of the CDR3 is TGTGCCAGCAGCGTAGCCGGGGGGCATCAGCCCCAGCATTTT. The genes are TRBV9 and TRBJ1-5; possible D gene TRBD1, 6 bases. Between the trimmed V and J ends, which lost 0 bases and 5 bases, there was a span of 9 bases. Germline V gives CDR1 SGDLS, CDR2 YYNGEE. The CDR3 totals 14 residues.

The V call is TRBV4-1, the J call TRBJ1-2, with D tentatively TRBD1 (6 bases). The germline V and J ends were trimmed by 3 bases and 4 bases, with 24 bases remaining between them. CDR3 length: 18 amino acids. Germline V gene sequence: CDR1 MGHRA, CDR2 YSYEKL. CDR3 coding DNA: TGCGCCAGCAGCCATCTCGGACAGCCTGGAGCCCCGGGCTATGGCTACACCTTC. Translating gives CASSHLGQPGAPGYGYTF.

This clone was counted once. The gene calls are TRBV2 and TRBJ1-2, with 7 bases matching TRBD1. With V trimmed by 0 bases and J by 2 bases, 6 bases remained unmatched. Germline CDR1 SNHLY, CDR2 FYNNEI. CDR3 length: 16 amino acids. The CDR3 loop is CASSEAARGRNYGYTF. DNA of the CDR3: TGTGCCAGCAGTGAAGCGGCTAGGGGGCGAAACTATGGCTACACCTTC.

The CDR3 region is CASSIRPLGSSEQYF. For the CDR3, the DNA is TGTGCCAGTAGTATAAGACCACTAGGCAGCTCCGAGCAGTACTTC. This chain joins TRBV19 and TRBJ2-7, with D maybe TRBD2 (5 bases). With 2 bases removed from V and 6 bases from J, the gap between germline ends came to 17 bases. Germline V CDR1 and CDR2: LNHDA, SQIVND (reference sequence). This CDR3 is 15 amino acids long.

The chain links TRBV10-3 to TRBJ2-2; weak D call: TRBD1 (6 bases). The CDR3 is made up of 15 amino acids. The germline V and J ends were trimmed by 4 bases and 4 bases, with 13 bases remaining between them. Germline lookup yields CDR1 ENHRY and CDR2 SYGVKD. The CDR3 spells CAISVKQGSTGELFF. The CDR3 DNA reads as TGTGCCATCAGTGTGAAACAGGGCTCCACCGGGGAGCTGTTTTTT.

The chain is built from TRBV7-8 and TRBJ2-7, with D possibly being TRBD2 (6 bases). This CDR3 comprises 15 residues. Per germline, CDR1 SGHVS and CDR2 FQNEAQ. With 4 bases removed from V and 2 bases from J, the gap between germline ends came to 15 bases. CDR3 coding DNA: TGTGCCAGCAGCTCAACCGGGACTTCGGCCTACGAGCAGTACTTC. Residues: CASSSTGTSAYEQYF.

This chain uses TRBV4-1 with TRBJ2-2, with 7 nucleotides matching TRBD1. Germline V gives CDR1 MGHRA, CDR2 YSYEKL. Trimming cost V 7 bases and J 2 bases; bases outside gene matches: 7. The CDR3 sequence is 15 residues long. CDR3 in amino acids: CASNRGGTNTGELFF. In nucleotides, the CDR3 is TGCGCCAGCAACCGAGGGGGCACAAACACCGGGGAGCTGTTTTTT.

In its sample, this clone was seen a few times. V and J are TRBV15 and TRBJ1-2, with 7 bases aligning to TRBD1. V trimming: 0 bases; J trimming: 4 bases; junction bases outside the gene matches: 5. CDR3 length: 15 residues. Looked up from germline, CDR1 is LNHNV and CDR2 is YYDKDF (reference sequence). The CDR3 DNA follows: TGTGCCACCAGCAGAGATGGGGACAGCATCTATGGCTACACCTTC. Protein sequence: CATSRDGDSIYGYTF.